A selection of T cell receptor beta chains follows, all from one sample in a study of blood T cell repertoires in COVID-19. Libraries were prepared by immunoSEQ multiplex PCR; TCRdb keeps only in-frame clonotypes and omits some of them. The repertoire holds some 300,000 clones, with roughly 89% as singletons. Sample: PBMCs or T cells enriched from blood (not recorded which). The receptors stem from a woman aged 50 to 65 who had been exposed to COVID-19. The CDR3 runs from the conserved cysteine through the conserved F or W. The order of the fields is D gene, J gene, clone size, V gene, CDR3 protein, CDR3 DNA. The D gene is left open where the match is weak. Size is omitted from some rows. Given values are once, few, many or a class for expanded clones.

NA,TRBJ2-5,NA,TRBV9,CASSVDQGQTQYF,TGTGCCAGCAGCGTAGACCAGGGTCAGACCCAGTACTTC
TRBD1,TRBJ1-2,NA,TRBV12-3/TRBV12-4,CASSLDRGQGYTF,TGTGCCAGCAGTTTAGACAGGGGGCAGGGCTACACCTTC
NA,TRBJ1-3,NA,TRBV6-5,CASSPRGTGNTIYF,TGTGCCAGCAGTCCGCGGGGGACTGGAAACACCATATATTTT
NA,TRBJ1-2,NA,TRBV28,CASSLADRLYGYTF,TGTGCCAGCAGTTTAGCTGACAGGCTCTATGGCTACACCTTC
TRBD1,TRBJ1-4,NA,TRBV5-6,CASSNTGDEKLFF,TGTGCCAGCAGCAATACAGGGGATGAAAAACTGTTTTTT
TRBD1,TRBJ1-5,once,TRBV27,CASSYGTDGNQPQHF,TGTGCCAGCAGTTACGGGACAGATGGCAATCAGCCCCAGCATTTT
TRBD1,TRBJ1-1,NA,TRBV10-3,CAISSMGQLRMNTEAFF,TGTGCCATCAGTAGTATGGGACAGCTCCGAATGAACACTGAAGCTTTCTTT
NA,TRBJ1-5,NA,TRBV28,CASSLGSGGNQPQHF,TGTGCCAGCAGTTTAGGCTCGGGGGGCAATCAGCCCCAGCATTTT
NA,TRBJ2-7,few,TRBV19,CASSITQGGYEQYF,TGTGCCAGTAGTATAACCCAGGGTGGCTACGAGCAGTACTTC
NA,TRBJ1-4,NA,TRBV7-2,CASSASGGLGEKLFF,TGTGCCAGCAGCGCGTCCGGGGGGCTGGGGGAAAAACTGTTTTTT
NA,TRBJ2-1,NA,TRBV6-5,CASIQGPSYNEQFF,TGTGCCAGCATCCAGGGTCCCTCCTACAATGAGCAGTTCTTC
TRBD1,TRBJ1-3,NA,TRBV2,CASSDQGAAVGNTIYF,TGTGCCAGCAGTGATCAGGGGGCAGCGGTTGGAAACACCATATATTTT
NA,TRBJ1-4,once,TRBV4-1,CASSQEQGYTNEKLFF,TGCGCCAGCAGCCAAGAGCAGGGTTACACTAATGAAAAACTGTTTTTT
NA,TRBJ1-1,NA,TRBV19,CASSISRTGGAEAFF,TGTGCCAGTAGTATTAGCCGGACCGGCGGGGCTGAAGCTTTCTTT
TRBD2,TRBJ2-5,once,TRBV2,CASKSSGGEETQYF,TGTGCCAGCAAATCTAGCGGGGGAGAAGAGACCCAGTACTTC
TRBD1,TRBJ1-4,NA,TRBV5-1,CASSMGQGWELFF,TGCGCCAGCAGCATGGGACAGGGGTGGGAACTGTTTTTT
NA,TRBJ2-2,NA,TRBV29-1,CSVGQTNTGELFF,TGCAGCGTAGGACAGACGAACACCGGGGAGCTGTTTTTT
TRBD2,TRBJ2-7,few,TRBV6-1,CASSEAQGLAGGIRYEQYF,TGTGCCAGCAGTGAAGCGCAGGGACTAGCGGGGGGGATCCGGTACGAGCAGTACTTC
TRBD1,TRBJ1-5,NA,TRBV4-1,CASSPAGGFNQPQHF,TGCGCCAGCAGCCCGGCAGGGGGCTTCAATCAGCCCCAGCATTTT
TRBD1,TRBJ1-1,NA,TRBV6-5,CASSLGGSNTEAFF,TGTGCCAGCAGCCTAGGGGGCTCGAACACTGAAGCTTTCTTT
TRBD1,TRBJ1-4,NA,TRBV28,CASSFPRSVHRGQERKLFF,TGTGCCAGCAGTTTCCCCAGAAGCGTTCACAGGGGACAAGAAAGAAAACTGTTTTTT
NA,TRBJ1-2,few,TRBV3-1/TRBV3-2,CASSQDRGYTF,TGTGCCAGCAGCCAAGATCGTGGCTACACCTTC
NA,TRBJ2-1,NA,TRBV19,CATSGLAPEQFF,TGTGCCACTTCGGGGCTAGCGCCTGAGCAGTTCTTC
NA,TRBJ2-3,NA,TRBV5-1,CASSSKERRDTQYF,TGCGCCAGCAGCTCCAAAGAACGTAGAGATACGCAGTATTTT
TRBD1,TRBJ1-1,once,TRBV19,CASSLGQGFAEAFF,TGTGCCAGTAGTTTGGGACAGGGGTTTGCTGAAGCTTTCTTT
NA,TRBJ1-6,NA,TRBV28,CASAGNLSPLHF,TGTGCCAGCGCCGGGAACCTTTCACCCCTCCACTTT
TRBD1,TRBJ2-3,NA,TRBV28,CASSPQGGISTDTQYF,TGTGCCAGCAGTCCACAGGGGGGTATTAGTACAGATACGCAGTATTTT
TRBD2,TRBJ2-3,NA,TRBV29-1,CSVEVRGGTDTQYF,TGCAGCGTTGAGGTGCGGGGGGGCACAGATACGCAGTATTTT
NA,TRBJ1-6,NA,TRBV2,CASSVNRANSPLHF,TGTGCCAGCAGTGTCAACAGGGCTAATTCACCCCTCCACTTT
TRBD1,TRBJ1-1,NA,TRBV15,CATSRERHRGTEAFF,TGTGCCACCAGCAGAGAAAGACACAGGGGCACTGAAGCTTTCTTT
NA,TRBJ2-6,NA,TRBV4-1,CASSHPGSGANVLTF,TGCGCCAGCAGCCACCCAGGGTCCGGGGCCAACGTCCTGACTTTC
NA,TRBJ1-5,NA,TRBV19,CASSQRGNQPQHF,TGTGCCAGTAGCCAGCGGGGGAATCAGCCCCAGCATTTT
TRBD1,TRBJ1-2,NA,TRBV28,CASSPTLEGAKGYTF,TGTGCCAGCAGTCCCACCCTTGAGGGGGCTAAAGGCTACACCTTC
NA,TRBJ2-2,once,TRBV30,CVQGRGNTGELFF,TGTGTCCAGGGGAGAGGCAACACCGGGGAGCTGTTTTTT
NA,TRBJ2-2,NA,TRBV28,CASSFSTSRTGELFF,TGTGCCAGCAGTTTTAGTACTAGCCGCACCGGGGAGCTGTTTTTT
TRBD1,TRBJ2-2,few,TRBV24-1,CATSDPQGATGELFF,TGTGCCACCAGTGACCCGCAGGGGGCGACCGGGGAGCTGTTTTTT
TRBD1,TRBJ1-2,NA,TRBV28,CASTPEPSRTGKYGYTF,TGTGCCAGCACTCCCGAGCCCTCACGGACAGGGAAGTATGGCTACACCTTC
TRBD1,TRBJ1-6,NA,TRBV6-5,CASSSRQGTYNSPLHF,TGTGCCAGCAGTTCGCGACAGGGCACGTATAATTCACCCCTCCACTTT
TRBD1,TRBJ1-2,few,TRBV7-9,CASSLGPDRVSYYGYTF,TGTGCCAGCAGCTTAGGTCCGGACAGGGTATCCTACTATGGCTACACCTTC
TRBD1,TRBJ2-1,NA,TRBV5-1,CASSRDRGTNEQFF,TGCGCCAGCAGCCGGGACAGGGGAACCAATGAGCAGTTCTTC
TRBD2,TRBJ2-7,NA,TRBV2,CASNREVGLSYEQYF,TGTGCCAGCAATCGGGAGGTGGGGTTGTCCTACGAGCAGTACTTC
NA,TRBJ1-5,NA,TRBV19,CASSISDTPNYSNQPQHF,TGTGCCAGTAGTATTTCGGACACCCCGAACTATAGCAATCAGCCCCAGCATTTT
NA,TRBJ2-7,NA,TRBV2,CASSESGIGYEQYF,TGTGCCAGCAGTGAGTCAGGAATCGGCTACGAGCAGTACTTC
NA,TRBJ2-7,NA,TRBV28,CASQLGGAFYEQYF,TGTGCCAGCCAGTTGGGCGGGGCGTTCTACGAGCAGTACTTC
NA,TRBJ2-1,NA,TRBV9,CASSGERRGAQFF,TGTGCCAGCAGCGGAGAAAGACGGGGGGCGCAGTTCTTC
TRBD1,TRBJ1-6,few,TRBV5-4,CASSLWDRASPLHF,TGTGCCAGCAGCTTGTGGGACAGGGCATCACCCCTCCACTTT
NA,TRBJ1-1,once,TRBV30,CAWSQQTNTEAFF,TGTGCCTGGAGCCAACAGACGAACACTGAAGCTTTCTTT
TRBD1,TRBJ2-1,NA,TRBV5-1,CASRYVPGQGDNEQFF,TGCGCCAGCAGGTACGTCCCGGGACAGGGCGACAATGAGCAGTTCTTC
TRBD1,TRBJ2-7,once,TRBV5-5,CASSKPDREGEQYF,TGTGCCAGCAGCAAACCGGACAGGGAAGGCGAGCAGTACTTC
NA,TRBJ2-7,NA,TRBV3-1/TRBV3-2,CASSQDLGGRYEQYF,TGTGCCAGCAGCCAAGATCTTGGAGGTCGGTACGAGCAGTACTTC
NA,TRBJ2-1,NA,TRBV7-9,CASSLPGQSPYNEQFF,TGTGCCAGCAGCTTACCCGGACAGAGCCCATACAATGAGCAGTTCTTC
TRBD1,TRBJ2-1,NA,TRBV6-4,CASRSGQGQFF,TGTGCCAGCAGGTCGGGACAGGGGCAGTTCTTC